This T cell receptor (beta chain) is from a study of regulatory T cells in long-lasting Graves disease. Study as a whole: Patients with new Graves' disease had used antithyroid drugs below 3 months. Study-level results: Those with persistent Graves' had less TCR diversity than newly diagnosed patients.

Comment on this clonotype: Antigen unknown.

The germline V gene encodes CDR1 LGHDT and CDR2 YNNKEL (reference sequence). The CDR3 consists of 14 residues. Trimming took 3 bases from V and 5 from J; bases not matched to a gene: 6. Libraries of TCR beta came from iRepertoire HTBI primers plus Arm-PCR of CDR3 regions. One entry per CDR3 protein results from TCRdb running MiXCR on the multiplex PCR reads. The sample has hundreds of thousands of distinct CDR3 sequences, about 15% seen once. As for time point: newly diagnosed GD, antithyroid drugs for less than 3 months. From RNA extracted from PBMCs, the TCR library was made. The same sample was also used in a study of T cells in Graves' hyperthyroidism and ophthalmopathy.

V gene TRBV3-1 combines with J gene TRBJ2-5; 7 positions agree with TRBD2. This material consisted of peripheral blood mononuclear cells (PBMCs), taken at new diagnosis, from a patient treated with antithyroid drugs. The clonotype comes from a woman aged 25 to 45 with Graves disease. CDR3 sequence reads: CASSQPSGGETQYF. The CDR3 DNA reads as TGTGCCAGCAGCCAGCCTAGCGGTGGGGAGACCCAGTACTTC.